Listed here are 27 T cell receptor beta chains from one sample, sequenced in a study of T cells in Graves' hyperthyroidism and ophthalmopathy. TCR beta CDR3 regions were amplified from RNA. The primer set for the first-round RT-PCR of the TCR CDR3 was HTBI. One entry per CDR3 protein, called by TCRdb with MiXCR from the multiplex PCR reads. This sample has 350,000 to 400,000 distinct CDR3 sequences, with around a sixth found just once. The source material was blood. The receptor set was obtained from a man in his late teens or twenties with Graves' ophthalmopathy.

This clonotype was observed many times. This chain connects TRBV3-1 to TRBJ1-1; TRBD1 is a possible D gene (5 bases). The CDR3 covers 16 residues. V was cut by 0 bases and J by 0 bases, with 11 bases left in between. CDR1 and CDR2 from the germline V gene are LGHDT and YNNKEL (reference sequence). The CDR3 coding sequence is TGTGCCAGCAGCCAAGATCCCGCAGGGATGAACACTGAAGCTTTCTTT. Encoded protein: CASSQDPAGMNTEAFF.

This clonotype was seen at least ten times. The J gene is TRBJ1-5, the V gene TRBV18; possibly TRBD1 for D (6 bases). The germline V gene has CDR1 KGHSH and CDR2 LQKENI. CDR3 length equals 14 residues. V was pared by 6 bases and J by 0 bases, with 9 bases between. In nucleotides, the CDR3 is TGTGCCAGCTCCCGGACAGATAGCAATCAGCCCCAGCATTTT. It is translated as CASSRTDSNQPQHF.

This clonotype was recorded at least ten times. The chain employs TRBV2 and TRBJ1-2, with D uncertain. This CDR3 spans 11 amino acids. V was cut by 6 bases and J by 4 bases, with 6 bases left in between. CDR1 and CDR2 (germline): SNHLY, FYNNEI. The CDR3 here is CASSETYGYTF. The CDR3 DNA follows: TGTGCCAGCAGCGAAACCTATGGCTACACCTTC. Full variable domain (remainder filled in from reference TRBV2 and TRBJ1-2): EPEVTQTPSHQVTQMGQEVILRCVPISNHLYFYWYRQILGQKVEFLVSFYNNEISEKSEIFDDQFSVERPDGSNFTLKIRSTKLEDSAMYFCASSETYGYTFGSGTRLTVV.

There are many counts of this clonotype. This chain connects TRBV7-9 to TRBJ2-1; maybe TRBD1 (5 bases). CDR1 and CDR2 (germline): SEHNR, FQNEAQ (reference sequence). The V end lost 5 bases, the J end lost 8 bases, and 13 bases lay between the germline ends. The CDR3 is made up of 13 amino acids. The CDR3 DNA reads TGTGCCAGCAGCCCGCAGGGAATCGATGAGCAGTTCTTC. It specifies CASSPQGIDEQFF.

This clonotype was recorded many times. The rearrangement links TRBV12-3 or TRBV12-4 to TRBJ2-7; D is unclear. V was cut by 6 bases and J by 0 bases, with 12 bases left in between. The CDR3 extends over 14 amino acids. The DNA of the CDR3 is TGTGCCAGCAGACAAGGCCACAGCTCCTACGAGCAGTACTTC. It yields the protein CASRQGHSSYEQYF.

The chain couples TRBV19 to TRBJ2-2, with 10 bases lining up with TRBD1. Germline V gene sequence: CDR1 LNHDA, CDR2 SQIVND (reference sequence). The CDR3 has 14 amino acids. Unmatched junction bases numbered 0, after V lost 4 bases and J lost 4 bases. CDR3 in DNA: TGTGCCAGTAGTAGGGACAGGGGCACCGGGGAGCTGTTTTTT. Encoded protein: CASSRDRGTGELFF.

This clonotype occurred many times. This chain connects TRBV20-1 to TRBJ2-7; D is possibly TRBD1 or TRBD2 (5 bases each). V dropped 7 bases and J dropped 2 bases, with 15 bases sitting between them. Germline assignment: CDR1 DFQATT and CDR2 SNEGSKA (reference sequence). This CDR3 is built from 13 residues. The CDR3 loop reads CSGSRDHTYEQYF. Written as DNA, the CDR3 is TGCAGTGGTAGCCGGGACCATACCTACGAGCAGTACTTC.

This clonotype was seen repeatedly, ten times or more. The genes are TRBV2 and TRBJ1-1; TRBD1 is a possible D gene (5 bases). CDR3 length equals 13 residues. The germline CDR1 and CDR2 sequences are SNHLY and FYNNEI. With 3 bases removed from V and 3 bases from J, the gap between germline ends came to 8 bases. CDR3 sequence: CASSEVGDTEAFF. Here the CDR3 DNA reads TGTGCCAGCAGTGAGGTGGGGGACACTGAAGCTTTCTTT.

This chain joins TRBV28 and TRBJ1-2; 9 bases map to TRBD1. There are 16 residues in the CDR3. The V and J ends lost 5 bases and 3 bases, in that order; junction bases with no gene match: 10. The germline V gene has CDR1 MDHEN and CDR2 SYDVKM. This chain's CDR3 is CASSRPGTGRDYGYTF. Written as DNA, the CDR3 is TGTGCCAGCAGTCGCCCCGGGACAGGGAGGGACTATGGCTACACCTTC.

This clonotype has at least ten counts. The chain couples TRBV7-3 to TRBJ1-5; D not certain. Germline V gene sequence: CDR1 SGHTA, CDR2 FQGTGA. V was shortened by 2 bases and J by 6 bases, with 8 bases between the two germline ends. This CDR3 contains 13 residues. The CDR3 loop is CASSLWEGQPQHF. For the CDR3, the DNA is TGTGCCAGCAGCTTATGGGAGGGTCAGCCCCAGCATTTT.

The chain employs TRBV5-1 and TRBJ2-7; D perhaps matches TRBD2 (7 bases). Trimming left V 4 bases short and J 1 base short, with 18 bases between. Germline V gives CDR1 SGHRS, CDR2 YFSETQ. The length of the CDR3 is 16 residues. This chain's CDR3 is CASSPSGRGRSYEQYF. The DNA of the CDR3 is TGCGCCAGCAGCCCATCGGGGCGGGGGCGTTCCTACGAGCAGTACTTC.

This clonotype has just a few counts. This rearrangement joins TRBV4-1 to TRBJ1-2; TRBD1 matches 7 bases. The CDR3 length is 16 residues. V lost 0 bases to trimming and J lost 5 bases; unmatched junction nucleotides: 9. The germline V gene encodes CDR1 MGHRA and CDR2 YSYEKL. The CDR3 DNA reads as TGCGCCAGCAGCCAAGAGCCGGACAGGAGAGAGTATGGCTACACCTTC. This gives the protein CASSQEPDRREYGYTF.

This clonotype was picked up a small number of times. The rearrangement uses TRBV6-1 and TRBJ2-7; D is perhaps TRBD1 or TRBD2 (6 bases each). The CDR3 length is 13 residues. CDR1 is MNHNS, CDR2 SASEGT, per germline. CDR3: CAAGGPPLYEQYF. CDR3 DNA: TGTGCGGCCGGGGGCCCACCCCTCTACGAGCAGTACTTC.

This clonotype was picked up many times. The chain uses TRBV11-3 and TRBJ2-5, with 11 nucleotides matching TRBD2. Germline-derived CDR1 and CDR2 are SGHNT and YENEEA. This CDR3 is 15 amino acids long. V dropped 6 bases and J dropped 1; count of bases not matched to a gene: 4. CDR3 coding DNA: TGTGCCAGCAGTCATACTAGCGGGGGCCAAGAGACCCAGTACTTC. It translates to CASSHTSGGQETQYF.

This clonotype showed up many times. This chain links TRBV7-9 with TRBJ2-7; 7 bases line up with TRBD1. In germline, CDR1 is SEHNR, CDR2 FQNEAQ (reference sequence). Unmatched junction bases numbered 20, after V lost 4 bases and J lost 5 bases. The CDR3 is made up of 18 amino acids. The CDR3: CASSSLKSTGMSRDEQYF. CDR3 nucleotides: TGTGCCAGCAGCTCTCTTAAATCGACAGGGATGTCCAGGGACGAGCAGTACTTC.

This sequence joins TRBV7-6 and TRBJ1-1, with D perhaps matching TRBD1 (6 bases). The V end was cut by 1 base, the J end by 2 bases, with 11 bases between. From germline, CDR1 is SGHVS and CDR2 FNYEAQ. The CDR3 has 15 amino acids. CDR3 region: CASSLGGGANTEAFF. As DNA, the CDR3 is TGTGCCAGCAGCTTAGGCGGGGGGGCTAACACTGAAGCTTTCTTT.

This clonotype appeared a few times. The genes are TRBV6-6 and TRBJ2-7; 9 positions match TRBD2. With 0 bases clipped from V and 5 bases from J, the junction kept 5 bases outside the gene matches. The CDR3 runs 15 residues. CDR1 is MNHNY and CDR2 is SVGAGI in the germline V gene (reference sequence). CDR3 sequence: CASSYSFLAGNEQYF. In nucleotides, the CDR3 is TGTGCCAGCAGTTACTCGTTCCTAGCGGGGAACGAGCAGTACTTC.

This clonotype has only a few counts. The V and J genes are TRBV27 and TRBJ1-1; TRBD1 matches at 7 bases. After removal of 6 bases from V and 6 bases from J, the junction contained 4 bases not matched to a gene. Germline V lookup: CDR1 MNHEY, CDR2 SMNVEV (reference sequence). The CDR3 is 12 residues long. CDR3 amino acids: CASRPGGAEAFF. The CDR3 region has the DNA TGTGCCAGCAGGCCAGGGGGGGCTGAAGCTTTCTTT.

The J gene is TRBJ2-7, the V gene TRBV20-1; D unclear. There are 12 residues in the CDR3. Looked up from germline, CDR1 is DFQATT and CDR2 is SNEGSKA (reference sequence). The V gene lost 4 bases and the J gene lost 1 base, with 8 bases spanning the gap. CDR3 nucleotide sequence: TGCAGTGCTACCCCGTCATCCTACGAGCAGTACTTC. Translating it yields CSATPSSYEQYF.

This clonotype was recorded once. The rearrangement joins TRBV5-1 to TRBJ1-5; D remains ambiguous. Trimming took 0 bases from V and 2 from J, leaving 9 bases between them. The CDR3 has 15 amino acids. Germline lookup yields CDR1 SGHRS and CDR2 YFSETQ. The CDR3 coding sequence is TGCGCCAGCAGCTTGGGCTTCTCCGGCAATCAGCCCCAGCATTTT. This gives the protein CASSLGFSGNQPQHF. The entire variable domain, with the rest obtained from reference TRBV5-1 and TRBJ1-5, is as follows: KAGVTQTPRYLIKTRGQQVTLSCSPISGHRSVSWYQQTPGQGLQFLFEYFSETQRNKGNFPGRFSGRQFSNSRSEMNVSTLELGDSALYLCASSLGFSGNQPQHFGDGTRLSIL.

This clonotype appeared many times. This chain links TRBV6-2 or TRBV6-3 with TRBJ2-3; D call uncertain. This CDR3 spans 13 amino acids. The V end was cut by 6 bases, the J end by 3 bases, with 10 bases between. Germline V gives CDR1 MNHEY, CDR2 SVGEGT. This CDR3 reads CASRLRRTDTQYF. The CDR3 DNA reads as TGTGCCAGCAGACTGAGACGGACAGATACGCAGTATTTT.

The chain couples TRBV4-1 to TRBJ1-1, with D uncertain. From germline, CDR1 is MGHRA and CDR2 YSYEKL. The ends were cut back, 0 bases at V and 0 bases at J, with 11 bases in the middle. This CDR3 comprises 16 residues. The CDR3 sequence is CASSQDLGLMNTEAFF. Written as DNA, the CDR3 is TGCGCCAGCAGCCAAGACCTGGGTCTTATGAACACTGAAGCTTTCTTT.

The sample holds many counts of this clonotype. The chain couples TRBV27 to TRBJ1-1; possible D gene TRBD1, 5 bases. The germline CDR1 and CDR2 sequences are MNHEY and SMNVEV (reference sequence). This CDR3 has 14 residues. With 2 bases removed from V and 10 bases from J, the gap between germline ends came to 17 bases. The CDR3 nucleotides read TGTGCCAGCAGTTTAGTCGGCGGGGCGGGTTCAGCTTTCTTT. This sequence encodes CASSLVGGAGSAFF.

This clonotype was observed at least ten times. DNA of the CDR3: TGTGCCAGCACCGAGGTGGGGGTTAGCAATCAGCCCCAGCATTTT. It yields the protein CASTEVGVSNQPQHF. This rearrangement joins TRBV2 to TRBJ1-5; maybe TRBD1 (5 bases). The germline gives CDR1 SNHLY, CDR2 FYNNEI. V was trimmed by 7 bases and J by 0 bases, leaving 13 bases between them. This CDR3 is 15 amino acids long.

This clonotype was seen more than once but under ten times. V usage is TRBV6-1 and J usage is TRBJ2-7; perhaps D is TRBD1 or TRBD2 (6 bases each). The V and J ends lost 6 bases and 4 bases respectively, with 16 bases between them. This CDR3 has 14 amino acids. Germline V gene sequence: CDR1 MNHNS, CDR2 SASEGT. The CDR3 DNA reads as TGTGCCAGCAGCGAATGGGGGGCTGGGTACGAGCAGTACTTC. Its protein is CASSEWGAGYEQYF.

In its sample, this clonotype was seen many times. The chain couples TRBV2 to TRBJ1-3, with D possibly TRBD1 on 5 matching bases. Germline-derived CDR1 and CDR2 are SNHLY and FYNNEI. The V gene lost 6 bases and the J gene lost 4 bases, with 16 bases spanning the gap. The length of the CDR3 is 15 residues. The CDR3 DNA is TGTGCCAGCAGACTCAGGGAGTCGGGCGGAAACACCATATATTTT. Translating gives CASRLRESGGNTIYF.

This clonotype was seen only a few times. The chain joins TRBV25-1 to TRBJ2-1; TRBD1 aligns across 7 bases. This CDR3 is built from 16 residues. Germline lookup yields CDR1 MGHDK and CDR2 SYGVNS. V was pared by 0 bases and J by 3 bases, with 5 bases of the junction left unmatched. The CDR3 loop is CASSEYRSGGYNEQFF. DNA for the CDR3: TGTGCCAGCAGTGAATATAGGTCAGGGGGCTACAATGAGCAGTTCTTC. The whole variable domain, filled in from reference TRBV25-1 and TRBJ2-1, reads EADIYQTPRYLVIGTGKKITLECSQTMGHDKMYWYQQDPGMELHLIHYSYGVNSTEKGDLSSESTVSRIRTEHFPLTLESARPSHTSQYLCASSEYRSGGYNEQFFGPGTRLTVL.